Reported below is one T cell receptor (beta chain). Its antigen is currently not known. No quality values exist for individual bases; no much larger clone is one base distant. The intended sense of this specimen's time point label: about 28 days (+/-7) after the second vaccine dose. Because spike-specific TCR depth and breadth did not differ between the two schedules, AZD1222 recipients who got a second dose at roughly 4 weeks were pooled with those who got a second dose at roughly 12 weeks. The vaccinee samples were drawn from two UK trials, COV001 and COV002, one of which was a single-blind randomized controlled phase 2/3 trial testing AZD1222 (ChAdOx1 nCoV-19) in healthy adults. For TCRbeta chain sequencing, PBMC samples from trial participants were taken at day 0 and at day 28 after the second dose. The CDR3 contains 18 residues, cysteine and phenylalanine counted. Left in the record is the CDR3 DNA by itself, 54 bases read in frame from the first base. The V end loses 0 bases and the J end loses 4 bases, and a stretch of 21 bases separates them. The germline V gene provides CDR1 LGHNA and CDR2 YSLEER.

The CDR3 regions of human TCRbeta chains were subjected to immunosequencing. The study's own analysis went as follows. Repertoire TCRs were matched against a reference library of SARS-CoV-2-specific TCRs generated with the MIRA antigen-specificity platform. Breadth was defined as the fraction of unique TCRs that were SARS-CoV-2-associated. Depth was defined as the fraction of total T cells that were SARS-CoV-2-associated. Using the MIRA data, each spike-specific TCR was mapped to the spike region that the TCR reacts to and placed in a CD4 or CD8 class. Log10-transformed breadth and depth values were compared by one-way ANOVA with Sidak's multiple comparisons tests. TCRdb limited this immuneACCESS table to in-frame rearrangements with V and J called. A share of clones is missing; checked studies link under half to unresolved V genes, and the rest is unexplained. The D gene and trimming were derived from the DNA, and the V and J assignments and clone size from that table. For this sample the table gives tens of thousands of clones, of which 70% to 80% were detected only once. The top ten clonotypes cover roughly 4% of the sample.

This entry comes from a study of T cell responses to AZD1222 COVID-19 vaccine (dated by TCRdb to the early 2020s). As for the study more broadly: TCR sequencing was performed for about 240 trial participants, of whom some 200 were given two doses of AZD1222 and about 25 were given two doses of MenACWY control vaccine. Trial participants were enrolled by age into subgroups of 18-55, 56-69 and 70-plus years, and around 150, 29 and 61 TCR-sequenced participants, respectively, were included in these subgroups.

Findings and caveats that apply to the study as a whole: Nearly half of unique spike-specific TCRs reportedly recognized epitopes outside regions mutated in the B.1.351 and B.1.1.7 variants. Spike-specific TCR breadth and depth rose significantly after two AZD1222 doses compared with day 0 and with MenACWY recipients. CD4 TCRs associated with the vaccine covered the entire spike protein, and the dominant responses were in regions 160-218 and 743-854. No day 14 peak-response samples were available, so repertoires were characterized only after the peak T cell response. Participants were mostly white British and included more females than males, and it was suggested by the authors that clonal diversity may have been underestimated. The 56-69-year group was small, and its depth increase did not reach significance, likely because of low power. Only 5 to 7 AZD1222 recipients were SARS-CoV-2 seropositive at baseline, limiting conclusions about previously exposed vaccinees.

The sequences come from peripheral blood, collected 28 days after the second AZD1222 dose. The sequence is built from TRBV4-3 and TRBJ1-2; TRBD1 might be the D gene, on 6 matching bases. The TCR originated in an adult who received the AZD1222 COVID-19 vaccine. At the DNA level, the sequence is TGCGCCAGCAGCCAAGAAAGGTTATCAGGGAGCAGGGGCTATGGCTACACCTTC. It specifies CASSQERLSGSRGYGYTF.